The rows below give T cell receptor beta chains drawn from one sample of a study of identical twins. TCRdb re-called the 5' RACE reads with MiXCR, one entry per CDR3 protein. Here the sample spans about 340,000 distinct CDR3 sequences, 9% to 15% being singletons. The same sample was also studied in work on yellow fever vaccine responses in identical twins.

The sample consisted of CD8+ T cells sorted from blood. Every receptor here comes from a woman between 18 and 29 years old in good health. Each CDR3 is given without its conserved first and last residue. The order of the fields is D gene, clone size, V gene, J gene, CDR3 protein. A D gene is named only where the DNA matches it firmly. Size is omitted from some rows. Given values are once, few, many or a class for expanded clones.

D: NA; size: NA; V: TRBV6-1; J: TRBJ2-1; CDR3: ASSPGGNSCNEQF
D: NA; size: few; V: TRBV13; J: TRBJ2-7; CDR3: ASSPRVGVGTYEQY
D: TRBD1; size: few; V: TRBV7-2; J: TRBJ2-7; CDR3: ASSLALGQGYEQY
D: NA; size: NA; V: TRBV28; J: TRBJ2-1; CDR3: ASSRGSNEQF
D: NA; size: NA; V: TRBV20-1; J: TRBJ2-3; CDR3: SARAGEGNTQY
D: NA; size: NA; V: TRBV7-9; J: TRBJ2-1; CDR3: ASSLAVGIYNEQF
D: TRBD2; size: few; V: TRBV12-3/TRBV12-4; J: TRBJ2-2; CDR3: ASSLWGEGGELF
D: TRBD2; size: few; V: TRBV9; J: TRBJ2-1; CDR3: ASSVGWREGSYNEQF
D: TRBD1; size: many; V: TRBV5-6; J: TRBJ1-2; CDR3: ASSLQETGDWYGYT
D: TRBD1; size: few; V: TRBV4-1; J: TRBJ2-3; CDR3: ASSQPDRGRLSTDTQY
D: NA; size: many; V: TRBV12-3/TRBV12-4; J: TRBJ2-3; CDR3: ASNLGSSTDTQY
D: TRBD2; size: few; V: TRBV3-1; J: TRBJ2-7; CDR3: ASSELTSGSEQY
D: TRBD2; size: NA; V: TRBV5-6; J: TRBJ2-7; CDR3: ASSLWGTSGYEQY
D: NA; size: NA; V: TRBV19; J: TRBJ1-5; CDR3: ASSTLGYSNQPQH
D: NA; size: NA; V: TRBV27; J: TRBJ2-3; CDR3: ASSLSSRSDTQY
D: NA; size: NA; V: TRBV6-5; J: TRBJ2-7; CDR3: ASSYPAGKGLYEQY
D: NA; size: few; V: TRBV5-5; J: TRBJ2-1; CDR3: ASSHRLGASYNEQF
D: TRBD1; size: NA; V: TRBV5-6; J: TRBJ1-3; CDR3: ASSAWGQGIFSGNTIY
D: TRBD2; size: many; V: TRBV20-1; J: TRBJ2-1; CDR3: SARDLAGASYNEQF
D: TRBD1; size: NA; V: TRBV4-2; J: TRBJ2-5; CDR3: ASSQWDRGLETQY
D: NA; size: NA; V: TRBV20-1; J: TRBJ2-3; CDR3: SARRPGDTDTQY
D: NA; size: few; V: TRBV12-3/TRBV12-4; J: TRBJ2-6; CDR3: ASSSDSSGANVLT
D: NA; size: NA; V: TRBV6-1; J: TRBJ2-5; CDR3: ASSEETVEETQY
D: NA; size: NA; V: TRBV24-1; J: TRBJ1-5; CDR3: ATSDPAPKPSNQPQH
D: NA; size: NA; V: TRBV11-2; J: TRBJ1-3; CDR3: ASSFSSGNTIY
D: NA; size: many; V: TRBV5-1; J: TRBJ1-2; CDR3: ASSLRIGQATANYGYT
D: TRBD2; size: NA; V: TRBV11-2; J: TRBJ2-3; CDR3: ASSFAGLTTDTQY
D: NA; size: NA; V: TRBV4-1; J: TRBJ2-7; CDR3: ASNLRTGASYEQY
D: NA; size: NA; V: TRBV21-1; J: TRBJ2-2; CDR3: ASSIDRGHTGELF
D: NA; size: NA; V: TRBV5-1; J: TRBJ2-6; CDR3: ASTPRLASGANVLT